This T cell receptor (beta chain) comes out of a study of cytomegalovirus exposure and HLA in healthy donors. Study context: The roughly 660 first-cohort repertoires shared a platform with the 100 to 150 validation repertoires, as reported in a later analysis.

Regarding this clone: The antigen is not known.

V lost 6 bases, J lost 3 bases, and 12 bases lay in between. The CDR3 spans 14 residues. Germline lookup yields CDR1 MNHNY and CDR2 SVGAGI (reference sequence). Clones were read by immunoSEQ multiplex PCR, and TCRdb kept only the in-frame ones, dropping some. Here the sample spans over 150,000 clones, more than 70% being singletons. Whole-study findings and limits: Reported results showed that the classifier diagnosed cytomegalovirus status with high specificity and sensitivity. Cytomegalovirus-associated TCR beta chains were listed, numbering 164. Specific recognition of CMV antigens was confirmed in vitro for a few chains (all CMV-associated).

The V gene is TRBV6-6, the J gene TRBJ1-5, with D perhaps matching TRBD1 (6 bases). This TCR was recovered from a human donor in good health. The sequencing sample was made of PBMCs. The CDR3 loop reads CASRATGTNQPQHF. CDR3 nucleotide sequence: TGTGCCAGCAGGGCTACAGGGACCAATCAGCCCCAGCATTTT.